Sequencing of this T cell receptor beta chain was carried out in a study of cytomegalovirus exposure and HLA in healthy donors. Study results and caveats: TCR beta chains numbering 150 to 200 were designated cytomegalovirus-associated. Immune exposure information comprised only CMV serostatus.

Deletions cut 5 bases from V and 6 bases from J, with 28 bases between. The CDR3 spans 18 residues. In germline, CDR1 is MNHEY, CDR2 SMNVEV (reference sequence). Comment on this clone: Its antigen is not identified.

The primer mix had 60 Vbeta and 13 Jbeta primers. Assay: immunoSEQ multiplex PCR; the TCRdb copy retains only in-frame clones and omits some. The sample consists of over 85,000 clones, more than 70% of them appearing once. The sequence was obtained from a female donor in good health and CMV-seronegative. The sequenced sample was PBMCs. The rearrangement links TRBV27 to TRBJ1-1; D ambiguous. CDR3 in amino acids: CASSPYPLRAEGSAEAFF. The CDR3 nucleotides read TGTGCCAGCAGTCCATACCCCTTACGGGCAGAGGGTTCTGCTGAAGCTTTCTTT.